These 4 T cell receptor beta chains share one sample of origin, sequenced in a study of monozygotic twins with inflammatory bowel disease. TCRdb reprocessed the 5' RACE reads, with one entry per CDR3 protein and no DNA. The sample table includes around 370,000 distinct CDR3 sequences. Material: blood. These receptors came from a human donor with ulcerative colitis or Crohn's disease, or a healthy co-twin of an affected twin (not recorded which).

This sequence joins TRBV5-1 and TRBJ2-1; lacking DNA, the TRBD2 call made by TCRdb goes unchecked. Per the germline V gene, CDR1 is SGHRS and CDR2 is YFSETQ. CDR3 length: 15 residues. The CDR3 loop is CASSPLAGVGNEQFF.

The chain has TRBV4-3 and TRBJ2-7; as DNA is missing, the TRBD1 call by TCRdb cannot be tested. The CDR3 is made up of 14 amino acids. Germline lookup yields CDR1 LGHNA and CDR2 YSLEER. The CDR3 is CASSQGDRGREQYF.

The gene calls are TRBV27 and TRBJ2-7; the TCRdb D gene call, TRBD1, has no DNA to confirm it. Germline CDR1 is MNHEY and CDR2 is SMNVEV (reference sequence). The CDR3 is 14 amino acids. The CDR3 loop is CASSFLGQIYEQYF.

The V call is TRBV6-2 or TRBV6-3, the J call TRBJ1-5. CDR1 MNHEY and CDR2 SVGEGT come from the germline V gene. The CDR3 consists of 15 residues. CDR3 amino acids: CASRYPGHEGQPQHF.